The 32 T cell receptor beta chains below were found in one sample sequenced in a study of cytomegalovirus exposure and HLA in healthy donors. TCRdb keeps only in-frame clones here, not all; method: immunoSEQ multiplex PCR. Of 150,000 to 200,000 clones in the sample, just under 90% were seen once. Sequences were obtained from PBMCs. Receptor source: a woman aged 18-29 years in good health and CMV-seropositive.

The chain employs TRBV10-3 and TRBJ2-5; D uncertain. The CDR3 length is 12 residues. The ends were cut back, 3 bases at V and 1 base at J, with 3 bases in the middle. Germline V gene sequence: CDR1 ENHRY, CDR2 SYGVKD. The CDR3 region has the DNA TGTGCCATCAGTGACATCCAAGAGACCCAGTACTTC. Amino acid sequence: CAISDIQETQYF.

This rearrangement joins TRBV28 to TRBJ1-5; 8 bases agree with TRBD1. V dropped 6 bases and J dropped 6; count of bases not matched to a gene: 7. The CDR3 totals 14 residues. Germline V gene sequence: CDR1 MDHEN, CDR2 SYDVKM. The DNA of the CDR3 is TGTGCCAGCAGGAAACAGGGGGGACGTCAGCCCCAGCATTTT. Its translation is CASRKQGGRQPQHF.

This clone was picked up one time. The J gene is TRBJ2-3, the V gene TRBV9, with TRBD2 identical over 7 bases. This CDR3 is 18 amino acids long. Germline loops: CDR1 SGDLS, CDR2 YYNGEE. The V segment lost 3 bases and the J segment 5 bases; nucleotides outside the gene matches: 18. CDR3 nucleotides: TGTGCCAGCAGCGAATTAGCGTACATTAGCGGGTTCGGAGATACGCAGTATTTT. Amino acid sequence: CASSELAYISGFGDTQYF.

The chain carries TRBV12-5 and TRBJ2-5; 7 positions match TRBD2. The CDR3 runs 17 residues. V lost 1 base to trimming and J lost 4 bases; unmatched junction nucleotides: 12. The germline V gene has CDR1 LGHNT and CDR2 FRNRAP. CDR3 bases: TGTGCTAGTGGTTTGGGCCGGGAGGCCTTGTTGGGAGAGACCCAGTACTTC. This translates into CASGLGREALLGETQYF.

This clone was detected only a few times. This chain links TRBV5-1 with TRBJ2-7; TRBD1 agrees at 7 bases. V lost 1 base and J lost 3; bases outside the gene matches: 7. The CDR3 extends over 15 amino acids. The V gene's germline CDR1 is SGHRS and CDR2 YFSETQ. CDR3 DNA: TGCGCCAGCAGCTTGTCCGGGACAGACGGCTACGAGCAGTACTTC. Its protein is CASSLSGTDGYEQYF.

The V call is TRBV27, the J call TRBJ2-7; D is undetermined. Germline V lookup: CDR1 MNHEY, CDR2 SMNVEV (reference sequence). The CDR3 has 13 amino acids. Trimming removed 3 bases at V and 6 bases at J, with 12 bases between. The CDR3 sequence: CASSFKEFGEQYF. CDR3 DNA sequence: TGTGCCAGCAGTTTCAAGGAGTTCGGCGAGCAGTACTTC.

This clone appeared a single time. The chain has TRBV28 and TRBJ1-2, with unresolved D. The CDR3 consists of 14 residues. V gave up 4 bases and J gave up 3 bases, with 12 bases separating them. Germline V gene sequence: CDR1 MDHEN, CDR2 SYDVKM. CDR3 amino acids: CASSSQAKYYGYTF. CDR3 nucleotides: TGTGCCAGCAGTTCTCAGGCAAAATACTATGGCTACACCTTC.

This clone appeared a few times. This chain joins TRBV30 and TRBJ1-5, with D maybe TRBD1 (5 bases). Germline values: CDR1 GTSNPN, CDR2 SVGIG (reference sequence). CDR3 size: 16 residues. V lost 4 bases and J 2 bases, leaving 18 bases between the germline ends. For the CDR3, the DNA is TGTGCCTGGACCGGGGGAGGGAGAGGCGGCAATCAGCCCCAGCATTTT. Its translation: CAWTGGGRGGNQPQHF.

This clone has just a few counts. The rearrangement uses TRBV6-5 and TRBJ2-1; no reliable D call. CDR1 and CDR2 (germline): MNHEY, SVGAGI. V was trimmed by 2 bases and J by 2 bases, leaving 7 bases between them. This CDR3 is built from 14 residues. The DNA of the CDR3 is TGTGCCAGCAGTTACGGGCTCACCTACAATGAGCAGTTCTTC. Residues: CASSYGLTYNEQFF.

The chain couples TRBV19 to TRBJ2-5; the match to TRBD1 covers 7 bases. Germline loops: CDR1 LNHDA, CDR2 SQIVND (reference sequence). J gave up 1 base and V 2 bases, and 4 bases lay outside the gene matches. The CDR3 spans 15 residues. The CDR3 DNA is TGTGCCAGTAGTATACTGTCAGGGGGCCAAGAGACCCAGTACTTC. It encodes CASSILSGGQETQYF.

This chain links TRBV20-1 with TRBJ2-3, with TRBD1 as a possible D gene (6 bases). This CDR3 has 11 amino acids. Trimming shortened V by 4 bases and J by 6 bases, and 8 bases separated the two germline ends. Germline-derived CDR1 and CDR2 are DFQATT and SNEGSKA (reference sequence). CDR3 region: CSATGEDTQYF. CDR3 DNA sequence: TGCAGTGCTACAGGGGAGGATACGCAGTATTTT.

The chain links TRBV4-1 to TRBJ2-7; TRBD2 matches 9 bases. The CDR3 is made up of 14 amino acids. Germline loops: CDR1 MGHRA, CDR2 YSYEKL. Trimming cost V 4 bases and J 4 bases; bases outside gene matches: 5. CDR3 residues: CASSPIAGVYEQYF. CDR3 coding DNA: TGCGCCAGCAGCCCAATAGCGGGAGTGTACGAGCAGTACTTC.

V usage is TRBV4-1 and J usage is TRBJ2-1; 13 nucleotides match TRBD2. The CDR3 is 15 amino acids. Germline V gene lookup returns CDR1 MGHRA and CDR2 YSYEKL. The V segment lost 6 bases and the J segment 5 bases; nucleotides outside the gene matches: 4. This chain's CDR3 is CASRPGLAGDNEQFF. The CDR3 DNA follows: TGCGCCAGCAGACCTGGACTAGCGGGAGACAATGAGCAGTTCTTC.

The chain joins TRBV7-3 to TRBJ2-1, with TRBD2 identical over 8 bases. This CDR3 region has 17 residues. Germline V gives CDR1 SGHTA, CDR2 FQGTGA. The V segment lost 3 bases and the J segment 7 bases; nucleotides outside the gene matches: 14. CDR3 DNA: TGTGCCAGCAGCTTTCAATGGGCCGGGAGGGTAGCAAATGAGCAGTTCTTC. It translates to CASSFQWAGRVANEQFF.

V usage is TRBV6-5 and J usage is TRBJ2-5; D is ambiguous. CDR1 and CDR2 from the germline V gene are MNHEY and SVGAGI. The CDR3 is 13 amino acids. The V and J ends lost 2 bases and 5 bases respectively, with 9 bases between them. The CDR3 sequence: CASSYIGTETQYF. CDR3 bases: TGTGCCAGCAGTTACATCGGTACGGAGACCCAGTACTTC.

The rearrangement links TRBV12-5 to TRBJ2-3, with 10 bases lining up with TRBD1. The V and J ends lost 1 base and 3 bases, in that order; junction bases with no gene match: 7. CDR1 and CDR2 (germline): LGHNT, FRNRAP. The CDR3 spans 17 residues. Here the CDR3 DNA reads TGTGCTAGTGGTTTGGACCGGCTGGGACAGGGGACAGATACGCAGTATTTT. Amino acids: CASGLDRLGQGTDTQYF.

The chain joins TRBV7-6 to TRBJ1-4, with unresolved D. The germline gives CDR1 SGHVS, CDR2 FNYEAQ. V lost 4 bases, J lost 8 bases, and 11 bases lay in between. The CDR3 covers 13 residues. Written as DNA, the CDR3 is TGTGCCAGCAGCTGGGTCGTCGGGGAAAAACTGTTTTTT. Translated: CASSWVVGEKLFF.

The chain joins TRBV2 to TRBJ2-5; D is possibly TRBD2 (5 bases). This CDR3 is built from 13 residues. Germline CDR1 reads SNHLY; CDR2 reads FYNNEI. Between the trimmed V and J ends, which lost 6 bases and 1 base, there was a span of 9 bases. The CDR3 loop is CASSDLAQETQYF. The CDR3 DNA sequence: TGTGCCAGCAGCGACCTAGCCCAAGAGACCCAGTACTTC.

The J gene is TRBJ2-7, the V gene TRBV18; 7 positions match TRBD2. Germline V lookup: CDR1 KGHSH, CDR2 LQKENI. The CDR3 contains 18 residues. V dropped 5 bases and J dropped 4; count of bases not matched to a gene: 20. The CDR3 loop is CASSKLATTSLNLYEQYF. Here the CDR3 DNA reads TGTGCCAGCTCAAAACTAGCGACAACCTCACTCAATTTATACGAGCAGTACTTC.

V usage is TRBV10-3 and J usage is TRBJ1-5; D perhaps matches TRBD1 (6 bases). This CDR3 region has 15 residues. V was trimmed by 6 bases and J by 0 bases, leaving 12 bases between them. Germline V gives CDR1 ENHRY, CDR2 SYGVKD. CDR3 loop: CAISGGQGSNQPQHF. The CDR3 bases are TGTGCCATCAGCGGGGGGCAGGGTAGCAATCAGCCCCAGCATTTT.

This clone was counted once. The chain recombines TRBV25-1 with TRBJ1-1, with D unclear. Germline CDR1 and CDR2: MGHDK and SYGVNS. This CDR3 has 17 amino acids. V gave up 1 base and J gave up 0 bases, with 15 bases separating them. The CDR3: CASSECRFTTMNTEAFF. CDR3 sequence (DNA): TGTGCCAGCAGTGAATGCCGCTTTACAACGATGAACACTGAAGCTTTCTTT.

The rearrangement links TRBV28 to TRBJ2-7; D gene ambiguous. CDR3 length: 12 residues. With 1 base removed from V and 3 bases from J, the gap between germline ends came to 4 bases. Germline V gene lookup returns CDR1 MDHEN and CDR2 SYDVKM. CDR3 sequence: CASSLYSYEQYF. The CDR3 DNA follows: TGTGCCAGCAGTTTATACAGCTACGAGCAGTACTTC. The full variable domain, in which reference TRBV28 and TRBJ2-7 provide the parts outside the CDR3, is DVKVTQSSRYLVKRTGEKVFLECVQDMDHENMFWYRQDPGLGLRLIYFSYDVKMKEKGDIPEGYSVSREKKERFSLILESASTNQTSMYLCASSLYSYEQYFGPGTRLTVT.

This chain connects TRBV7-2 to TRBJ2-1, with 11 bases aligning to TRBD2. V shed 7 bases, J shed 7 bases, and the junction held 6 bases outside the gene matches. CDR1 and CDR2 (germline): SGHTA, FQGNSA. CDR3 length: 14 amino acids. DNA for the CDR3: TGTGCCAGCACTAGCGGGAGGTTAATGAATGAGCAGTTCTTC. Encoded protein: CASTSGRLMNEQFF.

V gene TRBV27 combines with J gene TRBJ1-4, with 10 nucleotides matching TRBD1. The CDR3 loop spans 15 amino acids. The V gene's germline CDR1 is MNHEY and CDR2 SMNVEV (reference sequence). Trimming at V came to 6 bases and at J to 6 bases, leaving 7 bases not matched to a gene. DNA of the CDR3: TGTGCCAGCAGCCAGACAGGGGGCGCAGATGAAAAACTGTTTTTT. Translation: CASSQTGGADEKLFF.

The rearrangement uses TRBV30 and TRBJ2-1; tentatively, D is TRBD2 (5 bases). This CDR3 is built from 15 residues. Germline CDR1 reads GTSNPN; CDR2 reads SVGIG (reference sequence). V lost 2 bases, J lost 6 bases, and 17 bases lay in between. The DNA of the CDR3 is TGTGCCTGGAGTCAGGACTCGGGCCCCGGCAATGAGCAGTTCTTC. Translated: CAWSQDSGPGNEQFF.

V and J are TRBV5-1 and TRBJ2-6; D call uncertain. The CDR3 extends over 13 amino acids. Germline CDR1 and CDR2: SGHRS and YFSETQ. V dropped 7 bases and J dropped 5 bases, with 10 bases sitting between them. CDR3 nucleotides: TGCGCCAGCCTAGAGCCTTGGGCCAACGTCCTGACTTTC. Translating gives CASLEPWANVLTF.

The rearrangement links TRBV7-6 to TRBJ1-2; the D is unclear. With 5 bases removed from V and 4 bases from J, the gap between germline ends came to 14 bases. CDR1 and CDR2 (germline): SGHVS, FNYEAQ. The CDR3 is 14 residues long. The DNA for the CDR3 is TGTGCCAGCAGCCGCGGCCTTACGGGCTATGGCTACACCTTC. Amino acid sequence: CASSRGLTGYGYTF.

The chain combines TRBV5-1 with TRBJ2-1; D remains ambiguous. The V end was cut by 4 bases, the J end by 9 bases, with 17 bases between. This CDR3 comprises 14 residues. Germline V gene lookup returns CDR1 SGHRS and CDR2 YFSETQ. CDR3 coding DNA: TGCGCCAGCAGCCCTGGTGGTAGCTTGCGTGAGCAGTTCTTC. Translation: CASSPGGSLREQFF.

This chain links TRBV19 with TRBJ2-4, with 9 bases that match TRBD1. With 5 bases clipped from V and 2 bases from J, the junction kept 10 bases outside the gene matches. CDR1 LNHDA and CDR2 SQIVND come from the germline V gene (reference sequence). The CDR3 runs to 17 residues. CDR3 region: CASSRSGTGLSKNIQYF. CDR3 bases: TGTGCCAGTAGTCGGTCTGGGACAGGGCTTTCCAAAAACATTCAGTACTTC.

The chain joins TRBV19 to TRBJ1-1; 8 nucleotides align to TRBD1. From germline, CDR1 is LNHDA and CDR2 SQIVND (reference sequence). The ends lost 6 bases at V and 3 bases at J; junction bases unmatched: 3. The CDR3 spans 13 residues. In DNA, the CDR3 is TGTGCCAGTAGCCCACAGGGGGACACTGAAGCTTTCTTT. Its protein product is CASSPQGDTEAFF.

This chain links TRBV7-3 with TRBJ1-1; 8 nucleotides align to TRBD1. The CDR3 contains 14 residues. With 3 bases clipped from V and 2 bases from J, the junction kept 2 bases outside the gene matches. CDR1 is SGHTA and CDR2 is FQGTGA in the germline V gene. The DNA for the CDR3 is TGTGCCAGCAGCTTTGACAGGGGTAACACTGAAGCTTTCTTT. Its protein is CASSFDRGNTEAFF.

The chain joins TRBV5-1 to TRBJ2-7; D perhaps matches TRBD2 (6 bases). The V gene's germline CDR1 is SGHRS and CDR2 YFSETQ. V lost 0 bases to trimming and J lost 2 bases, with 12 bases between them. The CDR3 length is 15 residues. CDR3 amino acids: CASSLDASDTYEQYF. CDR3 nucleotide sequence: TGCGCCAGCAGCTTGGACGCTAGCGACACCTACGAGCAGTACTTC. The complete variable domain, with remaining parts taken from reference TRBV5-1 and TRBJ2-7, reads KAGVTQTPRYLIKTRGQQVTLSCSPISGHRSVSWYQQTPGQGLQFLFEYFSETQRNKGNFPGRFSGRQFSNSRSEMNVSTLELGDSALYLCASSLDASDTYEQYFGPGTRLTVT.